The clone carrying this TCR beta chain has only a few counts. Antigen specificity is unknown. The sample belongs to a study of radiation and T cells in renal cell carcinoma. About the study: Nephrectomy followed 15 Gy stereotactic body radiation by 4 weeks.

Germline V gene sequence: CDR1 MDHEN, CDR2 SYDVKM. This CDR3 has 14 amino acids. Trimming cost V 6 bases and J 0 bases, with 6 bases left between them. Time point reported: baseline pretreatment blood. Treatment in this sample: 15 Gy SBRT to primary tumor, nephrectomy 4 weeks later. This renal cell carcinoma was of the clear cell type. Clones were sequenced by immunoSEQ multiplex PCR, and TCRdb holds only the in-frame ones, with some missing. The table records approximately 120,000 clones, roughly 80% of them present only once. Broader study findings: From baseline, blood top tumor clonotypes peaked at 2 weeks post-radiation. Without pretreatment biopsies, baseline tumor clonotype presence was undetermined.

This sequence originates from a woman aged 60-70 years with renal cell carcinoma. The rearrangement uses TRBV28 and TRBJ1-6; D gene uncertain. Sequenced here: blood, sampled from a patient whose treatment included radiotherapy and nephrectomy. This CDR3 reads CASSPVSYNSPLHF. In nucleotides, the CDR3 is TGTGCCAGCAGCCCCGTCTCCTATAATTCACCCCTCCACTTT.